These 25 T cell receptor beta chains share one sample of origin, sequenced in a study of vaccination and CD4 T cells after COVID-19. TCRdb redid the calling of the PCR reads with MiXCR, one entry per CDR3 protein. The sample has approximately 14,000 distinct CDR3 sequences; 69% are singletons. Sequencing was performed on CD4+ T cells from blood, taken after SARS-CoV-2 vaccination. The origin of the receptors is a human donor who had recovered from COVID-19.

This clonotype was counted a few times. The rearrangement joins TRBV7-9 to TRBJ1-2; tentative D call: TRBD1 (5 bases). This CDR3 comprises 15 residues. Trimming stripped 2 bases from V and 4 bases from J, with 14 bases between. CDR1 is SEHNR, CDR2 FQNEAQ, per germline (reference sequence). Here the CDR3 reads CASSLSGTAAYGYTF. DNA for the CDR3: TGTGCCAGCAGCTTATCCGGGACTGCAGCCTATGGCTACACCTTC.

This clonotype has more than one count but fewer than ten. The chain links TRBV20-1 to TRBJ2-5; 13 bases fit TRBD2. This CDR3 region has 14 residues. Germline V lookup: CDR1 DFQATT, CDR2 SNEGSKA (reference sequence). The trim removed 5 bases at V and 4 bases at J, leaving 4 bases unmatched. CDR3 DNA: TGCAGTGCTGATAGGACTAGCGGGAGAGAGACCCAGTACTTC. The encoded protein is CSADRTSGRETQYF.

V usage is TRBV7-9 and J usage is TRBJ1-1; TRBD1 matches 12 bases. Looked up from germline, CDR1 is SEHNR and CDR2 is FQNEAQ (reference sequence). Trimming cost V 3 bases and J 7 bases; bases outside gene matches: 6. The CDR3 covers 15 residues. The CDR3 loop is CASSLRDRGHIEAFF. The CDR3 nucleotides are TGTGCCAGCAGCTTGAGGGACAGGGGGCACATTGAAGCTTTCTTT.

V gene TRBV7-9 combines with J gene TRBJ1-2; D is unresolved. Germline lookup yields CDR1 SEHNR and CDR2 FQNEAQ (reference sequence). V was pared by 6 bases and J by 4 bases, with 18 bases between. The CDR3 sequence is 15 residues long. The CDR3 loop reads CASSPSTRPAYGYTF. In DNA, the CDR3 is TGTGCCAGCAGTCCCTCGACAAGGCCCGCCTATGGCTACACCTTC. The variable domain in full, completed from reference TRBV7-9 and TRBJ1-2, reads DTGVSQNPRHKITKRGQNVTFRCDPISEHNRLYWYRQTLGQGPEFLTYFQNEAQLEKSRLLSDRFSAERPKGSFSTLEIQRTEQGDSAMYLCASSPSTRPAYGYTFGSGTRLTVV.

V gene TRBV5-8 combines with J gene TRBJ2-5, with 7 positions matching TRBD1. The J segment lost 5 bases and the V segment lost 0 bases, leaving 13 bases of the junction unmatched. This CDR3 comprises 17 residues. The V gene's germline CDR1 is SGHTS and CDR2 YDEGEE. CDR3 sequence: CASSLEVGTGAGETQYF. DNA of the CDR3: TGTGCCAGCAGCTTGGAGGTCGGTACAGGGGCTGGGGAGACCCAGTACTTC.

The chain couples TRBV30 to TRBJ2-5; 11 positions agree with TRBD2. The V segment lost 3 bases and the J segment 4 bases; nucleotides outside the gene matches: 4. Germline assignment: CDR1 GTSNPN and CDR2 SVGIG (reference sequence). CDR3 length: 14 amino acids. The CDR3 protein is CAWRLAGGRETQYF. CDR3 DNA: TGTGCCTGGAGGCTAGCGGGAGGCAGAGAGACCCAGTACTTC. The full variable domain, with the rest looked up from reference TRBV30 and TRBJ2-5, is SQTIHQWPATLVQPVGSPLSLECTVEGTSNPNLYWYRQAAGRGLQLLFYSVGIGQISSEVPQNLSASRPQDRQFILSSKKLLLSDSGFYLCAWRLAGGRETQYFGPGTRLLVL.

The genes are TRBV6-5 and TRBJ2-7; a possible D gene is TRBD1 (5 bases). Germline V gene lookup returns CDR1 MNHEY and CDR2 SVGAGI. V shed 0 bases and J shed 7 bases, with 16 bases lying between them. The CDR3 has 15 amino acids. The CDR3 loop is CASSYSSPGWSEQYF. The CDR3 nucleotides read TGTGCCAGCAGTTACTCGAGCCCAGGGTGGTCTGAGCAGTACTTC.

This clonotype was recorded a few times. The chain combines TRBV25-1 with TRBJ2-5; D not certain. The germline gives CDR1 MGHDK, CDR2 SYGVNS. V lost 3 bases, J lost 0 bases, and 8 bases lay in between. This CDR3 has 14 residues. CDR3 amino acids: CASSESLYQETQYF. The CDR3 region has the DNA TGTGCCAGCAGTGAGTCCTTGTACCAAGAGACCCAGTACTTC.

V gene TRBV19 combines with J gene TRBJ2-3; the match to TRBD2 covers 8 bases. Germline lookup yields CDR1 LNHDA and CDR2 SQIVND (reference sequence). Trimming removed 10 bases from V and 3 bases from J; junction bases left unmatched: 6. This CDR3 contains 13 residues. The CDR3 nucleotides read TGTGCCACCGGCGGGGGGACTACAGATACGCAGTATTTT. It is translated as CATGGGTTDTQYF.

This clonotype was detected only once. The chain links TRBV4-2 to TRBJ2-5; the D call may be TRBD1 or TRBD2 (5 bases each). This CDR3 is 16 amino acids long. Trimming took 3 bases from V and 4 from J, leaving 18 bases between them. The V gene's germline CDR1 is LGHNA and CDR2 YNFKEQ. The CDR3, as DNA: TGTGCCAGCAGCCACGGGGACCCATACCGCTTAGAGACCCAGTACTTC. It translates to CASSHGDPYRLETQYF.

The rearrangement links TRBV20-1 to TRBJ1-1; D remains ambiguous. The CDR3 extends over 15 amino acids. Trimming pared 2 bases from V and 0 bases from J, leaving 13 bases between. The germline gives CDR1 DFQATT, CDR2 SNEGSKA (reference sequence). The CDR3, as DNA: TGCAGTGCTAGAACCCCCGGTACCATGAACACTGAAGCTTTCTTT. Its protein is CSARTPGTMNTEAFF.

The chain recombines TRBV27 with TRBJ2-7, with 8 bases lining up with TRBD2. Unmatched junction bases numbered 9, after V lost 7 bases and J lost 10 bases. This CDR3 contains 12 residues. The V gene's germline CDR1 is MNHEY and CDR2 SMNVEV (reference sequence). The CDR3 region is CASTGDAGGQYF. For the CDR3, the DNA is TGTGCCAGCACCGGAGACGCGGGAGGCCAGTACTTC.

The chain carries TRBV28 and TRBJ1-5; a possible D gene is TRBD1 (6 bases). Germline CDR1 MDHEN, CDR2 SYDVKM. This CDR3 is 15 amino acids long. Deletions cut 5 bases from V and 7 bases from J, with 18 bases between. The CDR3 spells CASSLSTGYRQPQHF. CDR3 sequence (DNA): TGTGCCAGCAGTCTTTCAACAGGGTACCGGCAGCCCCAGCATTTT.

This clonotype has only one observation. One end of the junction does not line up with germline, which may come from a read error. This chain links TRBV7-7 with TRBJ2-2, with 10 nucleotides matching TRBD2. CDR3 length: 15 residues. Per germline, CDR1 SSHAT and CDR2 FNYEAQ (reference sequence). This chain's CDR3 is CASSTLAGVTGELFF. CDR3 bases: TGTGCTAGCAGCACGCTAGCGGGAGTGACCGGGGAGCTGTTTTTT.

The J gene is TRBJ2-4, the V gene TRBV20-1; D possibly corresponds to TRBD1 (6 bases). V dropped 3 bases and J dropped 6 bases, with 18 bases sitting between them. The CDR3 contains 15 residues. Germline-derived CDR1 and CDR2 are DFQATT and SNEGSKA (reference sequence). The DNA for the CDR3 is TGCAGTGCTAGTTTGGGCAACAGGGTACTAAACATTCAGTACTTC. It yields the protein CSASLGNRVLNIQYF.

The chain carries TRBV6-2 or TRBV6-3 and TRBJ1-1; no clear D. The germline CDR1 and CDR2 sequences are MNHEY and SVGEGT. With 0 bases removed from V and 1 base from J, the gap between germline ends came to 12 bases. The CDR3 consists of 16 residues. The CDR3 here is CASSYSYRTANTEAFF. DNA of the CDR3: TGTGCCAGCAGTTACTCGTACCGGACGGCGAACACTGAAGCTTTCTTT.

The chain couples TRBV28 to TRBJ2-1, with D possibly called TRBD1 or TRBD2 (5 bases each). Deletions cut 11 bases from V and 3 bases from J, with 32 bases between. The CDR3 loop spans 19 amino acids. Germline V CDR1 and CDR2: MDHEN, SYDVKM. The CDR3 bases are TGTGCCTTTTCTCCCCGAGGGGTGGGCAAGCGTAGGGGCTACAATGAGCAGTTCTTC. Protein product: CAFSPRGVGKRRGYNEQFF.

The V gene is TRBV20-1, the J gene TRBJ2-2; D possibly corresponds to TRBD2 (5 bases). In germline, CDR1 is DFQATT, CDR2 SNEGSKA (reference sequence). The length of the CDR3 is 13 residues. V lost 3 bases to trimming and J lost 0 bases, with 5 bases between them. The CDR3 spells CSASSANTGELFF. The CDR3 DNA reads TGCAGTGCTAGTAGCGCGAACACCGGGGAGCTGTTTTTT.

This chain joins TRBV4-3 and TRBJ1-6; D perhaps matches TRBD1 (5 bases). This CDR3 has 15 residues. CDR1 is LGHNA and CDR2 is YSLEER in the germline V gene. The V end lost 1 base, the J end lost 8 bases, and 12 bases lay between the germline ends. CDR3 coding DNA: TGCGCCAGCAGCCAAGCAGGGTACGCGGATTCACCCCTCCACTTT. It codes for CASSQAGYADSPLHF.

The V and J genes are TRBV7-3 and TRBJ2-5; perhaps TRBD2 as D (6 bases). The CDR3 has 15 residues. The germline V gene has CDR1 SGHTA and CDR2 FQGTGA. The V gene lost 5 bases and the J gene lost 4 bases, with 17 bases spanning the gap. DNA for the CDR3: TGTGCCAGCAGCCCGCGGGGCCGGAGGGGAGAGACCCAGTACTTC. It translates to CASSPRGRRGETQYF.

This sequence joins TRBV7-9 and TRBJ1-2; no reliable D call. CDR1 is SEHNR, CDR2 FQNEAQ, per germline (reference sequence). Trimming pared 3 bases from V and 2 bases from J, leaving 7 bases between. The CDR3 is made up of 13 amino acids. Here the CDR3 reads CASSFTPNYGYTF. Written as DNA, the CDR3 is TGTGCCAGCAGCTTTACACCGAACTATGGCTACACCTTC.

This clonotype has a handful of counts. The V gene is TRBV27, the J gene TRBJ2-5; tentatively, D is TRBD1 (6 bases). Trimming removed 9 bases from V and 0 bases from J, with 11 bases in between. Per germline, CDR1 MNHEY and CDR2 SMNVEV (reference sequence). The CDR3 has 13 amino acids. The CDR3 sequence: CARRGQHQETQYF. The CDR3 DNA is TGTGCCAGGAGAGGACAGCACCAAGAGACCCAGTACTTC.

The chain employs TRBV7-9 and TRBJ2-1; the D is unclear. Germline CDR1 SEHNR, CDR2 FQNEAQ (reference sequence). The germline V and J ends were trimmed by 1 base and 0 bases, with 10 bases remaining between them. The CDR3 is 16 residues long. The CDR3 sequence: CASSLVVSNSYNEQFF. The CDR3 bases are TGTGCCAGCAGCTTAGTGGTGTCTAACTCCTACAATGAGCAGTTCTTC.

This clonotype showed up just a few times. The chain uses TRBV19 and TRBJ1-5; D possibly corresponds to TRBD1 (6 bases). V was cut by 0 bases and J by 4 bases, with 19 bases left in between. The germline gives CDR1 LNHDA, CDR2 SQIVND (reference sequence). The CDR3 is made up of 18 amino acids. The CDR3 bases are TGTGCCAGTAGTATAGATCAGGGTTGGCAGGGGCTTAATCAGCCCCAGCATTTT. This gives the protein CASSIDQGWQGLNQPQHF.

J is TRBJ2-7 and V is TRBV27; D may be TRBD1 (5 bases). The V end lost 8 bases, the J end lost 0 bases, and 17 bases lay between the germline ends. The germline gives CDR1 MNHEY, CDR2 SMNVEV (reference sequence). The CDR3 totals 15 residues. Here the CDR3 reads CASGKVDTTSYEQYF. Here the CDR3 DNA reads TGTGCCAGCGGGAAAGTGGACACCACCTCCTACGAGCAGTACTTC.